Presented here are 3 T cell receptor beta chains from one specimen sequenced in a study of CD8+ T cells in alopecia areata. RNA, once extracted, was reverse transcribed into cDNA for use as the sequencing template. Some clones are missing from TCRdb's copy, which holds only in-frame ones; the method was immunoSEQ multiplex PCR. Here the sample spans around 100,000 clones, around 54% being singletons. Documented treatment: oral pan-JAK inhibitor, 5-10 mg twice daily. The specimen comprised CD4+ T cells sorted from blood, sampled at week 24, from a patient treated with tofacitinib. Receptor source: a human donor with alopecia areata.

The chain joins TRBV18 to TRBJ2-5; 8 positions agree with TRBD1. Germline V lookup: CDR1 KGHSH, CDR2 LQKENI. This CDR3 comprises 14 residues. J was trimmed by 3 bases and V by 3 bases; bases with no gene match: 3. CDR3 DNA sequence: TGTGCCAGCTCACCCCAGACAGGGGAAGAGACCCAGTACTTC. Amino acids: CASSPQTGEETQYF.

This sequence joins TRBV5-4 and TRBJ1-2; 9 bases map to TRBD1. CDR3 length equals 15 residues. J gave up 1 base and V 3 bases, and 4 bases lay outside the gene matches. Germline CDR1 is SGHNT and CDR2 is YYREEE (reference sequence). The CDR3 nucleotides are TGTGCCAGCAGCTGGGGGACAGGGATTAACTATGGCTACACCTTC. Translating it yields CASSWGTGINYGYTF.

The gene calls are TRBV5-4 and TRBJ2-1, with 12 nucleotides matching TRBD2. CDR1 and CDR2 (germline): SGHNT, YYREEE (reference sequence). This CDR3 has 17 residues. The V gene end was trimmed by 3 bases and the J gene end by 6 bases; junction bases not matched to a gene: 10. The DNA for the CDR3 is TGTGCCAGCAGCTCGGGAGGACTAGCGGGGTTTAGCAATGAGCAGTTCTTC. Amino acid sequence: CASSSGGLAGFSNEQFF.